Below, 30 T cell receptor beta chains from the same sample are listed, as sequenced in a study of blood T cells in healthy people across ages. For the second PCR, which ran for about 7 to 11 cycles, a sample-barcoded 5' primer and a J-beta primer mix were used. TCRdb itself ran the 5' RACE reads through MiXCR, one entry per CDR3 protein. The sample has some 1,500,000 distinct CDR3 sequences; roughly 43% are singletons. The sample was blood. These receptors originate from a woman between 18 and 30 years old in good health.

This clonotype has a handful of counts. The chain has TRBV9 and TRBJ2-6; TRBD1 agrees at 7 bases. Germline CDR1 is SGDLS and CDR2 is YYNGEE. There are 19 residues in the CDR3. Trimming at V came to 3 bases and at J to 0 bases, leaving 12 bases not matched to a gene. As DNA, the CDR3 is TGTGCCAGCAGCGCCAGAACAGGGGCCGCCGTCTCTGGGGCCAACGTCCTGACTTTC. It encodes CASSARTGAAVSGANVLTF.

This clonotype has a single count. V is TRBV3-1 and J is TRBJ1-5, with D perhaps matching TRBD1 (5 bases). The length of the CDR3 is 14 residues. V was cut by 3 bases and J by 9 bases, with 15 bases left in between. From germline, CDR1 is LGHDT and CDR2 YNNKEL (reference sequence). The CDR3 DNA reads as TGTGCCAGCAGCCAGGCCTCCCGGGACGGGCCCCAGCATTTT. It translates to CASSQASRDGPQHF.

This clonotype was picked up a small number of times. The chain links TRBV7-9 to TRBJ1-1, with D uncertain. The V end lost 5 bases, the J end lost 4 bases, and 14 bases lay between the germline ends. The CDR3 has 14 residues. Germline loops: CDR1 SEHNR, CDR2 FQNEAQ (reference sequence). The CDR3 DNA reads TGTGCCAGCAGCCCCGACAAGATGTTCACTGAAGCTTTCTTT. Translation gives CASSPDKMFTEAFF.

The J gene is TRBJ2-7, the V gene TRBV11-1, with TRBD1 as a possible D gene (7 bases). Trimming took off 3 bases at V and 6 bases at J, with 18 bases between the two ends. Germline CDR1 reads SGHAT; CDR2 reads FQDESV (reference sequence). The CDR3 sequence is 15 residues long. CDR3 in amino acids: CASSFGQGGKVEQYF. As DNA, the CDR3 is TGTGCCAGCAGCTTCGGCCAGGGGGGAAAGGTCGAGCAGTACTTC.

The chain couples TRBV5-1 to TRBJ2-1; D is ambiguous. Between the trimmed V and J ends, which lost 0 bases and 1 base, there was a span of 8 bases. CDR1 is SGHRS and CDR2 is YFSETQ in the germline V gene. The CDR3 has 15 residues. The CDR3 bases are TGCGCCAGCAGCTTGGCCGACGGATCCTACAATGAGCAGTTCTTC. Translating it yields CASSLADGSYNEQFF.

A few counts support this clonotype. CDR3 region: CASDRGDNEKLFF. As DNA, the CDR3 is TGTGCCAGCGATCGCGGGGATAATGAAAAACTGTTTTTT. The gene calls are TRBV25-1 and TRBJ1-4, with D unclear. V was shortened by 8 bases and J by 4 bases, with 11 bases between the two germline ends. CDR1 is MGHDK, CDR2 SYGVNS, per germline. This CDR3 contains 13 residues.

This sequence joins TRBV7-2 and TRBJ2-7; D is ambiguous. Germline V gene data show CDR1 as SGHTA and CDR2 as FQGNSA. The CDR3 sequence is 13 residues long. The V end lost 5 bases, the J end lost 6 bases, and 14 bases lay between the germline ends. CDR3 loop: CASSMGYSREQYF. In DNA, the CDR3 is TGTGCCAGCAGCATGGGCTATTCCCGCGAGCAGTACTTC.

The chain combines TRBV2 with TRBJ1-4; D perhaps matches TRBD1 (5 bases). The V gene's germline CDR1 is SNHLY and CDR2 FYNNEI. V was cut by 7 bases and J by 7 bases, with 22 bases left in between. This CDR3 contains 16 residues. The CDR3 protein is CASTRGDDQTAEKLFF. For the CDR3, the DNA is TGTGCCAGCACCCGAGGGGACGACCAAACAGCTGAAAAACTGTTTTTT.

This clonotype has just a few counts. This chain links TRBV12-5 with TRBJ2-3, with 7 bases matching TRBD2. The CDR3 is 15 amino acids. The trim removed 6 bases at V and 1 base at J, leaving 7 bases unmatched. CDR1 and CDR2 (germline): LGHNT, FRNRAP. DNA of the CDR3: TGTGCTAGTGGCTATAGCGGGCTCCGCACAGATACGCAGTATTTT. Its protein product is CASGYSGLRTDTQYF. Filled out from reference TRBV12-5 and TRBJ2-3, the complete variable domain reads DARVTQTPRHKVTEMGQEVTMRCQPILGHNTVFWYRQTMMQGLELLAYFRNRAPLDDSGMPKDRFSAEMPDATLATLKIQPSEPRDSAVYFCASGYSGLRTDTQYFGPGTRLTVL.

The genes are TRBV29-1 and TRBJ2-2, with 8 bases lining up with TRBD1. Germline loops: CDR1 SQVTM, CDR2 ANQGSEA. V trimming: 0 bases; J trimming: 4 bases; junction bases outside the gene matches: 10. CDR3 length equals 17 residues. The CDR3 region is CSVEDLGRGRVTGELFF. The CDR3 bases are TGCAGCGTTGAAGATCTGGGCAGGGGGCGAGTCACCGGGGAGCTGTTTTTT.

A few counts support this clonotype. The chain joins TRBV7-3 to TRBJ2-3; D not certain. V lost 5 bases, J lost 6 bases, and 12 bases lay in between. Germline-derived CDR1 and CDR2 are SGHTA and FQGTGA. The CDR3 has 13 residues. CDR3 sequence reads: CASSDPGLDTQYF. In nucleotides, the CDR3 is TGTGCCAGCAGCGACCCCGGCTTGGATACGCAGTATTTT.

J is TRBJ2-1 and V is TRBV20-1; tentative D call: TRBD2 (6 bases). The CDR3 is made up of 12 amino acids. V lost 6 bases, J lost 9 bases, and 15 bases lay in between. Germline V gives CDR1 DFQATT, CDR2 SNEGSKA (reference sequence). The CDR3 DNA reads TGCAGTGCCACCCGGCGGGGAGGTGAGCAGTTCTTC. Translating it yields CSATRRGGEQFF.

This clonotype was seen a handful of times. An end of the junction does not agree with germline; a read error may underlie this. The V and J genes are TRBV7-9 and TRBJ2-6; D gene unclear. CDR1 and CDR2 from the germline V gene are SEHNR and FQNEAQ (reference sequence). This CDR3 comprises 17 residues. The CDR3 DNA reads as TGCGTTTGTCAGGCCAATATTCTTTACTCTGGGGCCAACGTCCTGACTTTC. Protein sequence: CVCQANILYSGANVLTF.

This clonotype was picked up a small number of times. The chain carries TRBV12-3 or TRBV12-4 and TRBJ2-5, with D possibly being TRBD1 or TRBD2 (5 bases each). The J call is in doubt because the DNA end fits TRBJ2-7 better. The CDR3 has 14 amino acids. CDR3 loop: CASQLAGGNYEQYF. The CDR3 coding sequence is TGTGCCAGCCAACTGGCTGGGGGAAACTACGAGCAGTACTTC.

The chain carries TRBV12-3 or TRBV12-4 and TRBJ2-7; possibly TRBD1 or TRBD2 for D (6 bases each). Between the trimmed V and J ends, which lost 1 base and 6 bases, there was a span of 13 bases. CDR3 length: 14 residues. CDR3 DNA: TGTGCCAGCAGTTTAGGGGGGGCGCGTTCCGAGCAGTACTTC. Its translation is CASSLGGARSEQYF.

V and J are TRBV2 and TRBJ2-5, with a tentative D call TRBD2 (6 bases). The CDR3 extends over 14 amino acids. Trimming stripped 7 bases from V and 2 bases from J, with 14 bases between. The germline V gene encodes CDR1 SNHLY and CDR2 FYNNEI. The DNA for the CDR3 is TGTGCCAGCATTGGCGGGGTATTACAAGAGACCCAGTACTTC. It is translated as CASIGGVLQETQYF. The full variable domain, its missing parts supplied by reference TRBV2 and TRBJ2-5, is EPEVTQTPSHQVTQMGQEVILRCVPISNHLYFYWYRQILGQKVEFLVSFYNNEISEKSEIFDDQFSVERPDGSNFTLKIRSTKLEDSAMYFCASIGGVLQETQYFGPGTRLLVL.

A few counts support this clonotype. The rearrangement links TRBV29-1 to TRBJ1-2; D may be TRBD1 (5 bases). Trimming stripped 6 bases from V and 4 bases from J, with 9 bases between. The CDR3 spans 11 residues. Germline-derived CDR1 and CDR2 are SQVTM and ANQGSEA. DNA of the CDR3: TGCAGCGTGAGGGGATTCTATGGCTACACCTTC. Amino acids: CSVRGFYGYTF.

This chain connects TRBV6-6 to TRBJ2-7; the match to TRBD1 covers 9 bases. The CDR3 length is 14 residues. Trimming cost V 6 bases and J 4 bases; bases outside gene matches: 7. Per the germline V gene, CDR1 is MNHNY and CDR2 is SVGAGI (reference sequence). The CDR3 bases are TGTGCCAGCAGCTACAAGACAGGGGGATACGAGCAGTACTTC. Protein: CASSYKTGGYEQYF.

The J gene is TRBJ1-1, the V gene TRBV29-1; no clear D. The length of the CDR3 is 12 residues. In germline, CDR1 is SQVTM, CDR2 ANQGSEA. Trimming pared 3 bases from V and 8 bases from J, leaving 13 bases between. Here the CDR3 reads CSVERWSREAFF. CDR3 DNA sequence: TGCAGCGTTGAGAGGTGGTCCAGGGAAGCTTTCTTT.

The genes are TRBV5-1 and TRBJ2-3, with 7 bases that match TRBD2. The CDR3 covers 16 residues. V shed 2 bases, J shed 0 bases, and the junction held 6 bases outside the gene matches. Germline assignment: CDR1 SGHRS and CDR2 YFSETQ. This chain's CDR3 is CASSFGLAESTDTQYF. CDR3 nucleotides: TGCGCCAGCAGCTTCGGCCTAGCGGAAAGCACAGATACGCAGTATTTT.

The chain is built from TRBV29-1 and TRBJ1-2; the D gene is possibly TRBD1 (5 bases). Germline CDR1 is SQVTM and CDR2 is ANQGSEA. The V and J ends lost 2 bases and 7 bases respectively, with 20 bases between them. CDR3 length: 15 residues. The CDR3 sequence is CSVESFVGPRGGYTF. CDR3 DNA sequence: TGCAGCGTTGAAAGCTTCGTTGGACCGAGGGGTGGCTACACCTTC.

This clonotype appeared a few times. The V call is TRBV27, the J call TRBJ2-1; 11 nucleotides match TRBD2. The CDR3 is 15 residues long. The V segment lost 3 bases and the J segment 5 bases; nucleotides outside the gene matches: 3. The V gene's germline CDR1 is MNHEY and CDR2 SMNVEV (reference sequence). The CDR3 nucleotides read TGTGCCAGCAGTTTTGGGACTAGCGGTAACAATGAGCAGTTCTTC. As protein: CASSFGTSGNNEQFF.

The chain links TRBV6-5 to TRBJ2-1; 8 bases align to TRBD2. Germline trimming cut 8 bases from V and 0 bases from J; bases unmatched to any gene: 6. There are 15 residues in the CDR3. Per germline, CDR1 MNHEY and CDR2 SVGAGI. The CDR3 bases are TGTGCCAGCCAACAGCGGGGGAGCTCCTACAATGAGCAGTTCTTC. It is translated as CASQQRGSSYNEQFF.

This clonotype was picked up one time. This CDR3 reads CASTRSFGDQPQHF. CDR3 DNA sequence: TGTGCCAGCACGCGGTCGTTCGGAGATCAGCCCCAGCATTTT. The chain is built from TRBV5-5 and TRBJ1-5; D ambiguous. There are 14 residues in the CDR3. Germline assignment: CDR1 SGHKS and CDR2 YYEKEE (reference sequence). V was pared by 6 bases and J by 5 bases, with 15 bases between. The whole variable domain, filled in from reference TRBV5-5 and TRBJ1-5, reads DAGVTQSPTHLIKTRGQQVTLRCSPISGHKSVSWYQQVLGQGPQFIFQYYEKEERGRGNFPDRFSARQFPNYSSELNVNALLLGDSALYLCASTRSFGDQPQHFGDGTRLSIL.

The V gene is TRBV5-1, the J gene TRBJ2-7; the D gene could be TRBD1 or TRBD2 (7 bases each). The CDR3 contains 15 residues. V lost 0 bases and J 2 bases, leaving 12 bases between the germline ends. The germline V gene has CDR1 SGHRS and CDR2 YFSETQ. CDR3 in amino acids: CASSLAGGGAYEQYF. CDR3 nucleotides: TGCGCCAGCAGCTTGGCAGGGGGAGGGGCCTACGAGCAGTACTTC.

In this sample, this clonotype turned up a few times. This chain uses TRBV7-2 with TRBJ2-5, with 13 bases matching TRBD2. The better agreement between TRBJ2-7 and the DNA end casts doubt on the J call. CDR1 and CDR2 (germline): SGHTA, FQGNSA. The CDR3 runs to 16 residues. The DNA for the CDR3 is TGTGCCAGCAGCCCCTTCCCCGGGACTAGCGGGGCCGAGCAGTACTTC. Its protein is CASSPFPGTSGAEQYF.

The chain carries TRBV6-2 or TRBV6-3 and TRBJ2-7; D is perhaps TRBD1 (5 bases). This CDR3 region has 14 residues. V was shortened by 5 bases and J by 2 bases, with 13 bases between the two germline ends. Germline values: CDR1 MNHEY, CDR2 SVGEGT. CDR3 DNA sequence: TGTGCCAGCAGTGCGACAGAGAATCCCTACGAGCAGTACTTC. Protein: CASSATENPYEQYF.

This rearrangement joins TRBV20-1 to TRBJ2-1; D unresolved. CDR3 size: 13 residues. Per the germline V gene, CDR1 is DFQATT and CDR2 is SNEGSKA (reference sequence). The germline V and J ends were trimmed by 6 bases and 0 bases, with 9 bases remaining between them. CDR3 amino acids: CSAPISSYNEQFF. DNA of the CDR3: TGCAGTGCGCCAATAAGCTCCTACAATGAGCAGTTCTTC.

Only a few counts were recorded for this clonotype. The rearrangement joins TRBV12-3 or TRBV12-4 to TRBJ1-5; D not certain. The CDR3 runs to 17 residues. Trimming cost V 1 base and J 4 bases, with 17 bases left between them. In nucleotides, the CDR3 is TGTGCCAGCAGTTTAGAAGTTGCCTTTGGGGTAAATCAGCCCCAGCATTTT. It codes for CASSLEVAFGVNQPQHF.

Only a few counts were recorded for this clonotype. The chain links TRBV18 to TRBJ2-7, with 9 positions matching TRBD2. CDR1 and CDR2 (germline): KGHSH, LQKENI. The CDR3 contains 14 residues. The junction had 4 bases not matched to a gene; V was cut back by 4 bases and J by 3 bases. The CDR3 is CASSHSGGRYEQYF. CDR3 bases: TGTGCCAGCTCACATAGCGGGGGTCGCTACGAGCAGTACTTC.